The clone carrying this T cell receptor (beta chain) occurred many times. This specimen belongs to a study of T-cell reconstitution after alpha-beta-depleted transplantation in children. Trimming removed 1 base at V and 2 bases at J, with 12 bases between. This CDR3 contains 15 residues. Germline-derived CDR1 and CDR2 are MGHRA and YSYEKL. The library targeted TCRbeta and was prepared with unique molecular identifiers. TCRdb reprocessed the PCR reads via MiXCR and lists one record per CDR3 protein. The table lists approximately 200,000 distinct CDR3 sequences, about 15% of them singletons. The sample in question was PBMCs from the stem cell graft donor, obtained from the stem cell graft. The J gene is TRBJ2-7, the V gene TRBV4-1, with D possibly TRBD2 on 6 matching bases. This clonotype originated in a human donor who donated a stem cell graft to a child with acute lymphoblastic leukemia. The DNA for the CDR3 is TGCGCCAGCAGCCAAGTAGGACTACCAACCTACGAGCAGTACTTC. Amino acids: CASSQVGLPTYEQYF.